This T cell receptor (beta chain) was identified in a study of T-cell reconstitution after alpha-beta-depleted transplantation in children. The V gene end was trimmed by 7 bases and the J gene end by 4 bases; junction bases not matched to a gene: 3. Germline lookup yields CDR1 MNHEY and CDR2 SVGEGT. The CDR3 is made up of 13 amino acids. This clonotype was seen repeatedly, ten times or more. The TCRbeta library was prepared with unique molecular identifiers. TCRdb independently ran MiXCR on the PCR reads; one entry per CDR3 protein. The sample contains about 400,000 distinct CDR3 sequences, around 21% of which appear only once.

The sequenced sample was PBMCs from the stem cell graft donor, obtained from the stem cell graft. This rearrangement joins TRBV6-2 or TRBV6-3 to TRBJ2-7; 11 bases line up with TRBD2. This sequence was found in a human donor who donated a stem cell graft to a child with acute myeloid leukemia. Written as DNA, the CDR3 is TGTGCCAGCATGGCTAGCGGGAGGTACGAGCAGTACTTC. This gives the protein CASMASGRYEQYF.